The entry below gives a single TCR beta chain sequence along with its context. This sample includes further DNA sequences coding for the same CDR3. The data stem from a study of blood T cell repertoires in COVID-19. Across the whole study: COVID-19 samples from acute and convalescent phases originated in the United States, Italy and Spain. T cells, B-cell-depleted T cells, or PBMCs provided the cDNA or gDNA that served as material.

Some clones are missing from TCRdb's copy, which holds only in-frame ones; the method was immunoSEQ multiplex PCR. The profile covers roughly 300,000 clones, with 87% appearing a single time and approximately 0.93% taken by the ten largest. Which cohort a participant joined came from the clinical history participants gave. Two consecutive negative NP/OP PCR tests, clearance, or resolved symptoms defined Cohort 3 recovery. With V trimmed by 0 bases and J by 4 bases, 4 bases remained unmatched. Germline CDR1 reads SGHRS; CDR2 reads YFSETQ. The CDR3 length is 15 residues. This clonotype was sampled from a woman aged 25 to 39 who had recovered from COVID-19. The chain combines TRBV5-1 with TRBJ1-2; 9 bases are shared with TRBD1. The sequencing input was PBMCs or T cells enriched from blood (not recorded which). The chain's CDR3 is CASSLEGQGSYGYTF. The CDR3 coding sequence is TGCGCCAGCAGCTTGGAAGGACAGGGGTCCTATGGCTACACCTTC.